This T cell receptor beta chain was sequenced in a study of chemoradiotherapy in HPV16-positive cancers. Study-wide results and limits: Candidate HPV-specific clones and E7-related TCR motifs grew in tumor during treatment. Functional assays defining HPV-specific T cells used only a couple of HPV16-positive patients. HPV-responsive T-cell expansion during chemoradiotherapy was linked to improved recurrence-free survival in HPV16-positive patients.

Repertoires were sampled repeatedly during chemoradiotherapy. A remark on this clone: What it recognizes is unknown.

Germline V gene lookup returns CDR1 PRHDT and CDR2 FYEKMQ (reference sequence). The CDR3 loop spans 13 amino acids. The junction had 3 bases not matched to a gene; V was cut back by 1 base and J by 10 bases. Sequenced by immunoSEQ multiplex PCR; TCRdb stores in-frame clones only, minus some. The sample contains tens of thousands of clones, around 83% of which appear only once. This receptor was taken from a human donor with HPV-associated anogenital cancer. The sample consisted of blood, taken from a patient who underwent chemoradiotherapy. V usage is TRBV13 and J usage is TRBJ2-1; TRBD2 matches 8 bases. DNA for the CDR3: TGTGCCAGCAGCTTAGCGGGGGGGCGGGAGCAGTTCTTC. The encoded protein is CASSLAGGREQFF.